The 26 T cell receptor beta chains below come from one sample, sequenced in a study of cytomegalovirus exposure and HLA in healthy donors. The PCR ran on 60 Vbeta and 13 Jbeta primers. Method: immunoSEQ multiplex PCR; TCRdb's copy keeps in-frame clones and lacks some. The data hold over 100,000 clones, with approximately 78% observed a single time. Sequencing input: PBMCs. All receptors come from a woman in her 30s in good health and CMV-seropositive.

This chain joins TRBV4-3 and TRBJ1-4; 12 bases map to TRBD1. The CDR3 runs 18 residues. Germline-derived CDR1 and CDR2 are LGHNA and YSLEER. V shed 0 bases, J shed 8 bases, and the junction held 10 bases outside the gene matches. The CDR3 spells CASSQDPGQGAWEEKLFF. DNA for the CDR3: TGCGCCAGCAGCCAAGATCCGGGACAGGGGGCCTGGGAAGAAAAACTGTTTTTT.

The table lists this clone with a few counts. The genes are TRBV18 and TRBJ2-3; 12 nucleotides match TRBD2. Germline V lookup: CDR1 KGHSH, CDR2 LQKENI. The J segment lost 4 bases and the V segment lost 4 bases, leaving 12 bases of the junction unmatched. CDR3 size: 18 residues. CDR3: CASSHGLAGPTGADTQYF. DNA for the CDR3: TGTGCCAGCTCACACGGACTAGCGGGGCCCACCGGCGCAGATACGCAGTATTTT.

The V call is TRBV15, the J call TRBJ2-1; TRBD2 aligns across 14 bases. Losses at the gene ends were 3 bases for V and 9 bases for J; bases not matched to a gene: 10. The CDR3 has 17 amino acids. Germline loops: CDR1 LNHNV, CDR2 YYDKDF (reference sequence). CDR3 sequence: CATSRTSGGARVTEQFF. CDR3 coding DNA: TGTGCCACCAGCAGGACTAGCGGGGGGGCCAGGGTTACTGAGCAGTTCTTC.

The rearrangement links TRBV7-2 to TRBJ2-7, with 14 bases identical to TRBD2. Germline V gives CDR1 SGHTA, CDR2 FQGNSA. The ends lost 5 bases at V and 7 bases at J; junction bases unmatched: 4. CDR3 length equals 14 residues. The CDR3 nucleotides read TGTGCCAGCAGCCTAAGGACTAGCGGGGGGGAGCAGTACTTC. Residues: CASSLRTSGGEQYF. Full variable domain (outside the CDR3, taken from reference TRBV7-2 and TRBJ2-7): GAGVSQSPSNKVTEKGKDVELRCDPISGHTALYWYRQSLGQGLEFLIYFQGNSAPDKSGLPSDRFSAERTGGSVSTLTIQRTQQEDSAVYLCASSLRTSGGEQYFGPGTRLTVT.

The chain combines TRBV7-9 with TRBJ1-2; D is unclear. CDR1 and CDR2 from the germline V gene are SEHNR and FQNEAQ (reference sequence). This CDR3 has 14 residues. The V and J ends lost 6 bases and 1 base respectively, with 12 bases between them. The CDR3 region has the DNA TGTGCCAGCAGTCCTTCGTTCGGTAACTATGGCTACACCTTC. It specifies CASSPSFGNYGYTF.

The chain recombines TRBV5-1 with TRBJ2-2; maybe TRBD1 (6 bases). This CDR3 region has 15 residues. Germline V lookup: CDR1 SGHRS, CDR2 YFSETQ. The ends were cut back, 2 bases at V and 1 base at J, with 9 bases in the middle. Here the CDR3 reads CASSFQTGNTGELFF. CDR3 coding DNA: TGCGCCAGCAGCTTCCAGACAGGGAACACCGGGGAGCTGTTTTTT.

This chain connects TRBV18 to TRBJ2-1; 15 nucleotides match TRBD2. The ends lost 2 bases at V and 7 bases at J; junction bases unmatched: 3. The CDR3 covers 16 residues. Germline-derived CDR1 and CDR2 are KGHSH and LQKENI. In nucleotides, the CDR3 is TGTGCCAGCTCACCAGTTGGACTAGCGGGGGGGAATGAGCAGTTCTTC. As protein: CASSPVGLAGGNEQFF.

This chain uses TRBV4-1 with TRBJ2-3; D may be TRBD2 (5 bases). CDR1 and CDR2 (germline): MGHRA, YSYEKL. With 4 bases removed from V and 6 bases from J, the gap between germline ends came to 11 bases. The CDR3 covers 13 residues. The CDR3, as DNA: TGCGCCAGCAGCCGCCCCCCGGGGGATACGCAGTATTTT. As protein: CASSRPPGDTQYF.

The gene calls are TRBV6-1 and TRBJ2-1; D gene ambiguous. Germline loops: CDR1 MNHNS, CDR2 SASEGT. V shed 6 bases and J shed 2 bases, with 5 bases lying between them. CDR3 length equals 12 residues. The CDR3 loop reads CASRATYNEQFF. The CDR3 DNA reads TGTGCCAGCAGAGCGACCTACAATGAGCAGTTCTTC.

This clone turned up a few times. The V and J genes are TRBV30 and TRBJ1-3, with D uncertain. The germline V and J ends were trimmed by 5 bases and 7 bases, with 24 bases remaining between them. Germline loops: CDR1 GTSNPN, CDR2 SVGIG (reference sequence). The CDR3 spans 16 residues. The CDR3 loop reads CAWGSSDLLKRNTIYF. CDR3 in DNA: TGTGCCTGGGGAAGCTCGGACCTTTTAAAGCGGAACACCATATATTTT.

The chain couples TRBV4-2 to TRBJ2-3; 11 bases match TRBD2. V was clipped by 4 bases and J by 0 bases; unmatched bases: 0. Germline assignment: CDR1 LGHNA and CDR2 YNFKEQ. The CDR3 length is 15 residues. This CDR3 reads CASSPSGGSTDTQYF. The DNA for the CDR3 is TGTGCCAGCAGCCCTAGCGGGGGGAGCACAGATACGCAGTATTTT.

There are a few counts of this clone. The sample holds other DNA sequences that translate to the same CDR3. The rearrangement joins TRBV30 to TRBJ1-2; TRBD1 aligns across 8 bases. Unmatched junction bases numbered 6, after V lost 2 bases and J lost 1 base. CDR1 and CDR2 from the germline V gene are GTSNPN and SVGIG (reference sequence). There are 15 residues in the CDR3. DNA for the CDR3: TGTGCCTGGAGTAGGGACAGGCGAATTAACTATGGCTACACCTTC. Translated: CAWSRDRRINYGYTF.

This chain connects TRBV18 to TRBJ2-6, with 9 nucleotides matching TRBD1. V gave up 4 bases and J gave up 1 base; unmatched junction bases: 17. Germline values: CDR1 KGHSH, CDR2 LQKENI. This CDR3 has 21 amino acids. The CDR3 region has the DNA TGTGCCAGCTCACGCGGGACAGGGCTCACCTCACGTCCATCTGGGGCCAACGTCCTGACTTTC. Amino acids: CASSRGTGLTSRPSGANVLTF. Full variable domain (outside the CDR3, taken from reference TRBV18 and TRBJ2-6): NAGVMQNPRHLVRRRGQEARLRCSPMKGHSHVYWYRQLPEEGLKFMVYLQKENIIDESGMPKERFSAEFPKEGPSILRIQQVVRGDSAAYFCASSRGTGLTSRPSGANVLTFGAGSRLTVL.

The chain carries TRBV5-1 and TRBJ1-2; 8 nucleotides align to TRBD1. Trimming at V came to 6 bases and at J to 6 bases, leaving 4 bases not matched to a gene. Germline V gene data show CDR1 as SGHRS and CDR2 as YFSETQ. CDR3 size: 12 residues. The CDR3 bases are TGCGCCAGCACAGGACAGGGTAATGGCTACACCTTC. Translation gives CASTGQGNGYTF.

The chain uses TRBV15 and TRBJ1-2; possible D gene TRBD1, 5 bases. The germline V gene has CDR1 LNHNV and CDR2 YYDKDF (reference sequence). This CDR3 contains 20 residues. V was shortened by 1 base and J by 2 bases, with 26 bases between the two germline ends. In nucleotides, the CDR3 is TGTGCCACCAGCAGAGTTTCGGATGGAAGGGGTTCCCTAGGAAACTATGGCTACACCTTC. Translation gives CATSRVSDGRGSLGNYGYTF.

CDR3 in DNA: TGTGCCAGCAGCGTAGAGGGCAGGGATAATGAAAAACTGTTTTTT. Its translation is CASSVEGRDNEKLFF. The V gene is TRBV9, the J gene TRBJ1-4; weak D call: TRBD1 (5 bases). CDR1 and CDR2 from the germline V gene are SGDLS and YYNGEE. V was pared by 0 bases and J by 4 bases, with 10 bases between. The CDR3 runs 15 residues.

The chain employs TRBV4-3 and TRBJ1-1; no firm D call. The CDR3 consists of 15 residues. V lost 2 bases and J lost 0, with 10 bases in between. Germline assignment: CDR1 LGHNA and CDR2 YSLEER. This CDR3 reads CASSQTQIMNTEAFF. In DNA form, the CDR3 reads TGCGCCAGCAGCCAAACACAGATTATGAACACTGAAGCTTTCTTT.

The V and J genes are TRBV5-1 and TRBJ1-6; D is possibly TRBD1 (5 bases). In germline, CDR1 is SGHRS, CDR2 YFSETQ. With 4 bases removed from V and 8 bases from J, the gap between germline ends came to 22 bases. CDR3 length: 17 amino acids. The CDR3, as DNA: TGCGCCAGCAGCCCCCGAAGTGATGGGGGAGGACATTCACCCCTCCACTTT. This encodes CASSPRSDGGGHSPLHF.

There are a few counts of this clone. The V and J genes are TRBV29-1 and TRBJ2-3; D may be TRBD2 (7 bases). Germline values: CDR1 SQVTM, CDR2 ANQGSEA. The CDR3 extends over 14 amino acids. V gave up 6 bases and J gave up 5 bases, with 18 bases separating them. CDR3 nucleotide sequence: TGCAGCGTCGCCACAGGGAGGGTGGGAGATACGCAGTATTTT. Its translation: CSVATGRVGDTQYF.

V is TRBV6-5 and J is TRBJ1-2; 10 bases are a match to TRBD1. The CDR3 consists of 16 residues. The germline gives CDR1 MNHEY, CDR2 SVGAGI. V dropped 3 bases and J dropped 2; count of bases not matched to a gene: 6. CDR3 nucleotide sequence: TGTGCCAGCAGTTATTCCAGGACAGGGGGGAACTATGGCTACACCTTC. Residues: CASSYSRTGGNYGYTF.

This clone was counted a single time. This chain links TRBV7-3 with TRBJ2-1; TRBD2 agrees at 7 bases. Germline lookup yields CDR1 SGHTA and CDR2 FQGTGA. Unmatched junction bases numbered 4, after V lost 2 bases and J lost 0 bases. The CDR3 consists of 16 residues. CDR3 protein: CASSLDLAVSYNEQFF. The CDR3 region has the DNA TGTGCCAGCAGCTTAGATCTAGCGGTCTCCTACAATGAGCAGTTCTTC.

The rearrangement uses TRBV29-1 and TRBJ1-2; 7 nucleotides match TRBD1. V dropped 6 bases and J dropped 0; count of bases not matched to a gene: 7. Germline CDR1 SQVTM, CDR2 ANQGSEA. CDR3 length: 14 amino acids. In DNA form, the CDR3 reads TGCAGCGTGTCGACAGGGACCGCTAACTATGGCTACACCTTC. Translation: CSVSTGTANYGYTF. Using reference TRBV29-1 and TRBJ1-2 for the parts outside the CDR3, the full variable domain is SAVISQKPSRDICQRGTSLTIQCQVDSQVTMMFWYRQQPGQSLTLIATANQGSEATYESGFVIDKFPISRPNLTFSTLTVSNMSPEDSSIYLCSVSTGTANYGYTFGSGTRLTVV.

This rearrangement joins TRBV5-1 to TRBJ1-1; TRBD1 might be the D (6 bases). The V end lost 2 bases, the J end lost 6 bases, and 14 bases lay between the germline ends. The germline V gene encodes CDR1 SGHRS and CDR2 YFSETQ. This CDR3 has 14 amino acids. The CDR3 loop reads CASSFQGTLAEAFF. In DNA form, the CDR3 reads TGCGCCAGCAGCTTTCAGGGGACATTAGCTGAAGCTTTCTTT.

The chain carries TRBV6-5 and TRBJ2-3; D perhaps matches TRBD2 (5 bases). Trimming removed 8 bases at V and 4 bases at J, with 16 bases between. In germline, CDR1 is MNHEY, CDR2 SVGAGI. CDR3 length equals 14 residues. The CDR3 region has the DNA TGTGCCAGCCGCCTGAGAGGGTGGTCAGATACGCAGTATTTT. Residues: CASRLRGWSDTQYF.

This chain connects TRBV5-1 to TRBJ1-2; D is possibly TRBD1 (6 bases). CDR1 and CDR2 from the germline V gene are SGHRS and YFSETQ. Trimming pared 0 bases from V and 7 bases from J, leaving 22 bases between. This CDR3 contains 17 residues. Here the CDR3 reads CASSLGANRDAQGGYTF. In DNA form, the CDR3 reads TGCGCCAGCAGCTTGGGGGCTAACAGGGATGCGCAAGGTGGCTACACCTTC. The full variable domain, in which reference TRBV5-1 and TRBJ1-2 provide the parts outside the CDR3, is KAGVTQTPRYLIKTRGQQVTLSCSPISGHRSVSWYQQTPGQGLQFLFEYFSETQRNKGNFPGRFSGRQFSNSRSEMNVSTLELGDSALYLCASSLGANRDAQGGYTFGSGTRLTVV.

This clone is judged medium-sized. This rearrangement joins TRBV7-9 to TRBJ1-4; tentatively, D is TRBD1 (6 bases). Germline-derived CDR1 and CDR2 are SEHNR and FQNEAQ (reference sequence). The CDR3 is 16 residues long. V lost 5 bases to trimming and J lost 3 bases, with 16 bases between them. CDR3: CASSRPPGQSNEKLFF. The CDR3 DNA reads TGTGCCAGCAGCCGCCCACCGGGACAATCTAATGAAAAACTGTTTTTT.